Each of the 18 T cell receptor beta chains below was sequenced from the same sample in a study of shared clonotypes between healthy human individuals. Positively selected for CCR7, the CD45RO-negative cells used as naive CD8 cells excluded terminally differentiated effector memory CD45RA+ cells. Profiling relied on immunoSEQ multiplex PCR, and the TCRdb table lists in-frame clones only, not all of them. The table includes about 2,200,000 clones, 85% to 95% detected once. The source material was naive CD8+ T cells from PBMCs. The origin of the receptors is a man aged 18 to 29 in good health. Some clones in this sample may be carry-over from other donors' samples.

The chain is built from TRBV13 and TRBJ1-6; D not certain. Trimming removed 5 bases from V and 6 bases from J, with 14 bases in between. Germline lookup yields CDR1 PRHDT and CDR2 FYEKMQ (reference sequence). The CDR3 has 15 residues. The CDR3 loop reads CASSRSNVRNSPLHF. CDR3 coding DNA: TGTGCCAGCAGCCGTAGCAATGTTCGTAATTCACCCCTCCACTTT. Looking up the rest from reference TRBV13 and TRBJ1-6 gives the full variable domain: AAGVIQSPRHLIKEKRETATLKCYPIPRHDTVYWYQQGPGQDPQFLISFYEKMQSDKGSIPDRFSAQQFSDYHSELNMSSLELGDSALYFCASSRSNVRNSPLHFGNGTRLTVT.

In the case of this clone: The sample holds other DNA sequences that translate to the same CDR3. The chain employs TRBV5-4 and TRBJ2-3; D gene ambiguous. Trimming pared 4 bases from V and 4 bases from J, leaving 10 bases between. Germline CDR1 is SGHNT and CDR2 is YYREEE (reference sequence). This CDR3 is built from 13 residues. CDR3 sequence reads: CASSPEPADTQYF. The CDR3 nucleotides read TGTGCCAGCAGCCCCGAGCCCGCAGATACGCAGTATTTT.

The V call is TRBV28, the J call TRBJ1-5; 8 bases are shared with TRBD1. V lost 6 bases to trimming and J lost 6 bases; unmatched junction nucleotides: 7. This CDR3 comprises 14 residues. CDR1 and CDR2 (germline): MDHEN, SYDVKM. The CDR3 nucleotides are TGTGCCAGCAGACCATTCAGGGGGCGTCAGCCCCAGCATTTT. It specifies CASRPFRGRQPQHF.

The sample holds a few counts of this clone. J is TRBJ1-1 and V is TRBV30; D unclear. Germline V gene sequence: CDR1 GTSNPN, CDR2 SVGIG (reference sequence). The CDR3 contains 13 residues. V lost 3 bases to trimming and J lost 5 bases, with 13 bases between them. CDR3 DNA: TGTGCCTGGAGCGACGACCTAAGGACTGAAGCTTTCTTT. Protein sequence: CAWSDDLRTEAFF.

V is TRBV19 and J is TRBJ2-1; 7 positions match TRBD2. The CDR3 is made up of 15 amino acids. From germline, CDR1 is LNHDA and CDR2 SQIVND (reference sequence). J gave up 4 bases and V 8 bases, and 11 bases lay outside the gene matches. The CDR3: CASRPRGGSYNEQFF. CDR3 DNA sequence: TGTGCCAGTCGTCCACGGGGCGGGAGTTACAATGAGCAGTTCTTC.

The rearrangement links TRBV28 to TRBJ1-5; possible D gene TRBD1, 5 bases. Trimming stripped 4 bases from V and 0 bases from J, with 19 bases between. There are 18 residues in the CDR3. The germline V gene has CDR1 MDHEN and CDR2 SYDVKM. The CDR3 spells CASSSTETPTDSNQPQHF. CDR3 coding DNA: TGTGCCAGCAGTTCAACCGAAACCCCGACAGATAGCAATCAGCCCCAGCATTTT.

The chain recombines TRBV19 with TRBJ2-7; 10 nucleotides align to TRBD2. The CDR3 runs 15 residues. Germline CDR1 reads LNHDA; CDR2 reads SQIVND (reference sequence). The V segment lost 7 bases and the J segment 7 bases; nucleotides outside the gene matches: 13. CDR3 amino acids: CASTERLAGVEEQYF. The CDR3 nucleotides read TGTGCCAGTACGGAGCGGCTAGCGGGAGTGGAGGAGCAGTACTTC.

There are a few counts of this clone. V gene TRBV30 combines with J gene TRBJ1-1, with D possibly being TRBD1 (6 bases). This CDR3 has 11 residues. Germline V CDR1 and CDR2: GTSNPN, SVGIG (reference sequence). CDR3 coding DNA: TGTGCTGGACGGGACAAGGTTGAAGCTTTCTTT. Its protein is CAGRDKVEAFF.

The rearrangement joins TRBV5-4 to TRBJ2-1; D uncertain. This CDR3 spans 12 amino acids. Germline V gene data show CDR1 as SGHNT and CDR2 as YYREEE (reference sequence). Trimming removed 4 bases from V and 8 bases from J, with 10 bases in between. CDR3 amino acids: CASSPASYEQFF. CDR3 nucleotides: TGTGCCAGCAGCCCCGCTAGTTATGAGCAGTTCTTC.

V gene TRBV9 combines with J gene TRBJ2-7; the D is unclear. The germline V and J ends were trimmed by 0 bases and 6 bases, with 10 bases remaining between them. Germline V CDR1 and CDR2: SGDLS, YYNGEE. This CDR3 has 13 amino acids. The CDR3 here is CASSVELGAEQYF. The CDR3 nucleotides are TGTGCCAGCAGCGTAGAGTTAGGAGCCGAGCAGTACTTC.

This rearrangement joins TRBV11-2 to TRBJ2-3, with 10 positions matching TRBD2. The CDR3 is 14 residues long. The trim removed 5 bases at V and 5 bases at J, leaving 4 bases unmatched. The germline V gene has CDR1 SGHAT and CDR2 FQNNGV. CDR3 coding DNA: TGTGCCAGCAGCCCCCGGACTAGCGGAGATACGCAGTATTTT. This sequence encodes CASSPRTSGDTQYF.

V is TRBV6-6 and J is TRBJ2-3; D is unclear. CDR3 length: 14 amino acids. Trimming cost V 6 bases and J 6 bases, with 16 bases left between them. CDR1 and CDR2 from the germline V gene are MNHNY and SVGAGI (reference sequence). The CDR3 bases are TGTGCCAGCAGCCCTTACCCCAGTAGGGATACGCAGTATTTT. It encodes CASSPYPSRDTQYF.

J is TRBJ2-5 and V is TRBV9; 9 nucleotides align to TRBD2. Germline CDR1 SGDLS, CDR2 YYNGEE. Trimming took 4 bases from V and 2 from J; bases not matched to a gene: 6. The length of the CDR3 is 15 residues. CDR3: CASSLRAGGQETQYF. The CDR3 bases are TGTGCCAGCAGCCTCCGGGCGGGGGGGCAAGAGACCCAGTACTTC.

CDR3 amino acids: CASSWTGGIHQPQHF. As DNA, the CDR3 is TGTGCCAGTAGCTGGACAGGGGGGATTCATCAGCCCCAGCATTTT. The V and J genes are TRBV19 and TRBJ1-5; 10 bases are a match to TRBD1. The V segment lost 6 bases and the J segment 5 bases; nucleotides outside the gene matches: 7. Germline V lookup: CDR1 LNHDA, CDR2 SQIVND (reference sequence). The CDR3 runs 15 residues.

V usage is TRBV10-3 and J usage is TRBJ2-1; TRBD2 aligns across 8 bases. Per the germline V gene, CDR1 is ENHRY and CDR2 is SYGVKD. The CDR3 is 13 residues long. V was clipped by 3 bases and J by 9 bases; unmatched bases: 4. CDR3 loop: CAISDPGGAEQFF. The CDR3 DNA reads TGTGCCATCAGTGACCCGGGGGGGGCTGAGCAGTTCTTC.

The J gene is TRBJ1-5, the V gene TRBV5-4; D is unclear. Trimming stripped 0 bases from V and 9 bases from J, with 16 bases between. Per the germline V gene, CDR1 is SGHNT and CDR2 is YYREEE (reference sequence). The CDR3 covers 15 residues. This chain's CDR3 is CASSLGLRPDRPQHF. The CDR3 DNA is TGTGCCAGCAGCTTGGGTCTCAGGCCCGATCGGCCCCAGCATTTT.

This rearrangement joins TRBV5-1 to TRBJ2-7; the D call may be TRBD1 or TRBD2 (6 bases each). Per germline, CDR1 SGHRS and CDR2 YFSETQ. The V and J ends lost 4 bases and 2 bases respectively, with 13 bases between them. This CDR3 is 14 amino acids long. The CDR3 DNA sequence: TGCGCCAGCAGCATCCGAGGGGGGACCTACGAGCAGTACTTC. This gives the protein CASSIRGGTYEQYF.

The chain combines TRBV11-2 with TRBJ2-5; D might be TRBD2 (6 bases). The ends were cut back, 1 base at V and 1 base at J, with 7 bases in the middle. There are 14 residues in the CDR3. The germline V gene has CDR1 SGHAT and CDR2 FQNNGV. DNA of the CDR3: TGTGCCAGCAGCTTAGGACTAGTCCAAGAGACCCAGTACTTC. Its translation: CASSLGLVQETQYF.